The source of this TCR beta chain is a study of identical twins. Broader study findings: Out-of-frame alpha sequences shared by twins showed excess low generation probability. Abundant beta clonotypes from cord blood had fewer insertions, unlike memory repertoires, which showed none.

The authors used template switching to add a universal primer site and gave cDNA unique molecular identifiers. MiXCR, run by TCRdb on the 5' RACE reads, gives a single entry per CDR3 protein. Counted here are some 500,000 distinct CDR3 sequences, more than 9% occurring once; the ten biggest clones make up 2.5% to 3.5%. As to this clonotype: Its specificity is not known.

The CDR3 spans 14 residues. Trimming cost V 1 base and J 2 bases, with 8 bases left between them. From germline, CDR1 is KGHSH and CDR2 LQKENI. A further study also used this sample, focusing on yellow fever vaccine responses in identical twins. According to that study: Twin vaccine T cell responses reportedly seemed partly convergent, partly personalized.

J is TRBJ2-5 and V is TRBV18; D gene ambiguous. The sequenced sample was PBMCs. This receptor was identified in a woman aged 18-30 years in good health. This CDR3 reads CASSPLLNQETQYF. The CDR3 DNA sequence: TGTGCCAGCTCACCACTGTTGAATCAAGAGACCCAGTACTTC.